The T cell receptor beta chain under discussion was sequenced for a study of shared clonotypes between healthy human individuals. Terminally differentiated effector memory CD45RA+ cells were excluded from the naive CD8 cells, which were CD45RO-negative and positively selected for CCR7. Genomic DNA of every subset was divided equally among multiple immunoSEQ plates. Using immunoSEQ multiplex PCR, the repertoire was profiled, and TCRdb retains in-frame clones only, with some absent. The sample has about 2,100,000 clones, 85% to 95% seen once. This receptor was obtained from a man aged 18 to 35 in good health. Some clones in this sample may be carry-over from other donors' samples. Material: naive CD8+ T cells from PBMCs.

Written as DNA, the CDR3 is TGTGCCAGCCAGCACAGGGGTGGAAGCAATCAGCCCCAGCATTTT. It codes for CASQHRGGSNQPQHF. The rearrangement joins TRBV27 to TRBJ1-5; 7 nucleotides line up with TRBD1. V lost 8 bases, J lost 1 base, and 8 bases stayed unmatched. CDR1 MNHEY and CDR2 SMNVEV come from the germline V gene (reference sequence). This CDR3 comprises 15 residues.